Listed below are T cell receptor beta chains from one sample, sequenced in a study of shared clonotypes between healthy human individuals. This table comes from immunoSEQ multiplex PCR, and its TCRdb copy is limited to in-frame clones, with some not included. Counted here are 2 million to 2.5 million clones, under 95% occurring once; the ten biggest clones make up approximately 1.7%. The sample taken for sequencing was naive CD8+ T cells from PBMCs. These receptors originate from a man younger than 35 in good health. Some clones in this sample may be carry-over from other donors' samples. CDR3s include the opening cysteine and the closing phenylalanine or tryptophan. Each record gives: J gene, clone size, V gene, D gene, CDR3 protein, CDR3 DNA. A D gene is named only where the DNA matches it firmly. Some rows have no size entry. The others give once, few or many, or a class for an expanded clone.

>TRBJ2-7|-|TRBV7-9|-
CASSLGQGQYF
TGTGCCAGCAGCTTAGGGCAGGGGCAGTACTTC
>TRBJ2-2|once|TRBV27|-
CASRIIGSTEALNTGELFF
TGTGCCAGCAGAATTATTGGGTCCACTGAAGCACTGAACACCGGGGAGCTGTTTTTT
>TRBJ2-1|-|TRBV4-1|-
CASSQGLAYNEQFF
TGCGCCAGCAGCCAAGGTCTCGCCTACAATGAGCAGTTCTTC
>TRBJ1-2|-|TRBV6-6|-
CASSYSSGGIYTF
TGTGCCAGCAGTTACTCGTCCGGAGGGATCTACACCTTC
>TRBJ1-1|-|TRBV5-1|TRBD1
CASSLGTGLNTEAFF
TGCGCCAGCAGCTTGGGGACAGGCCTGAACACTGAAGCTTTCTTT
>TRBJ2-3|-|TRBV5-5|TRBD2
CASSLEASGSDTQYF
TGTGCCAGCAGCTTGGAGGCTAGCGGGAGTGATACGCAGTATTTT
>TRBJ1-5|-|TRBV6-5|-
CASSYSSVQPQHF
TGTGCCAGCAGTTACTCTTCGGTTCAGCCCCAGCATTTT
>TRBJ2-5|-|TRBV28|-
CASSLSSGLEETQYF
TGTGCCAGCAGTTTATCGTCGGGACTGGAGGAGACCCAGTACTTC
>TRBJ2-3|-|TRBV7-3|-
CASSLGGAPDTQYF
TGTGCCAGCAGCTTAGGCGGAGCCCCCGATACGCAGTATTTT
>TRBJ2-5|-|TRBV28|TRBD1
CASRQGTGEDQETQYF
TGTGCCAGCAGACAAGGGACAGGTGAAGATCAAGAGACCCAGTACTTC
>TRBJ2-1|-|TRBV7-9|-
CASSLAPSEQFF
TGTGCCAGCAGCTTAGCGCCGAGTGAGCAGTTCTTC
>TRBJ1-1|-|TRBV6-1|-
CASREQRHTEAFF
TGTGCCAGCCGGGAACAACGGCACACTGAAGCTTTCTTT
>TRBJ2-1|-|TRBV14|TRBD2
CASSQARTSGRGEQFF
TGTGCCAGCAGCCAAGCTCGGACTAGCGGGAGGGGTGAGCAGTTCTTC
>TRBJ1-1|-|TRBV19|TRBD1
CASSLTGESGTEAFF
TGTGCCAGTAGTCTGACAGGGGAATCGGGCACTGAAGCTTTCTTT
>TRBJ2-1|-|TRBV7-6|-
CASSLGVRAGSYNEQFF
TGTGCCAGCAGCTTAGGGGTCCGGGCCGGCTCCTACAATGAGCAGTTCTTC
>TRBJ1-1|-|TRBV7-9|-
CATPGEDTEAFF
TGTGCCACCCCGGGGGAGGACACTGAAGCTTTCTTT
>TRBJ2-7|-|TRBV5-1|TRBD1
CASSERGQIYEQYF
TGCGCCAGCTCTGAAAGGGGACAGATCTACGAGCAGTACTTC
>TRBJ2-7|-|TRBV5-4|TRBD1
CASSIRDRGFYEQYF
TGTGCCAGCAGCATCCGGGACAGGGGGTTTTACGAGCAGTACTTC
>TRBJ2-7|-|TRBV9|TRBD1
CASSPSGTGEQYF
TGTGCCAGCAGCCCGTCCGGGACAGGGGAGCAGTACTTC
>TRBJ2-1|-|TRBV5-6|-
CASRSGGRLSYNEQFF
TGTGCCAGCCGGTCAGGAGGGCGTCTCTCCTACAATGAGCAGTTCTTC
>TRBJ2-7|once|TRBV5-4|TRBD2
CASSRLTSGRAEQYF
TGTGCCAGCAGCAGGCTGACTAGCGGGAGGGCTGAGCAGTACTTC
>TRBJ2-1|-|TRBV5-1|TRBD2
CASSPHTSGRATYNEQFF
TGCGCCAGCAGCCCACACACTAGCGGGAGGGCCACCTACAATGAGCAGTTCTTC
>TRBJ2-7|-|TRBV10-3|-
CAISESGSEQYF
TGTGCCATCAGTGAGTCTGGTAGCGAGCAGTACTTC
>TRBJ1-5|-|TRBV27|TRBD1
CASSLTSGTGGYSSNQPQHF
TGTGCCAGCAGTTTAACAAGTGGGACAGGGGGATACTCGAGCAATCAGCCCCAGCATTTT
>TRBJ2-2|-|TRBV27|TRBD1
CASSFTGGLSTGELFF
TGTGCCAGCAGTTTTACAGGGGGCCTGAGCACCGGGGAGCTGTTTTTT
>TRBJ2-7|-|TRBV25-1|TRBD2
CASSGGASGVIEQYF
TGTGCCAGCAGTGGGGGCGCTAGCGGAGTAATCGAGCAGTACTTC
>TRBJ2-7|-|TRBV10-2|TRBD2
CAAGREGLHEQYF
TGCGCCGCCGGGCGGGAGGGCCTCCACGAGCAGTACTTC
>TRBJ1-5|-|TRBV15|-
CATSRDLGVNQPQHF
TGTGCCACCAGCAGAGATTTAGGGGTCAATCAGCCCCAGCATTTT
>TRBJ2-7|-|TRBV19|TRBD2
CASRLDSGSYEQYF
TGTGCCAGTAGGCTCGATAGCGGGAGTTACGAGCAGTACTTC
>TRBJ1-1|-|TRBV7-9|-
CASTLRPGGGTEAFF
TGTGCCAGCACGCTCCGACCGGGAGGGGGCACTGAAGCTTTCTTT
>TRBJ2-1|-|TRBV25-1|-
CATLGAGTEQFF
TGTGCCACGTTAGGGGCCGGAACTGAGCAGTTCTTC
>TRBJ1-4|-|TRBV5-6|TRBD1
CASSQQGREKLFF
TGTGCCAGCAGCCAACAGGGGAGAGAAAAACTGTTTTTT
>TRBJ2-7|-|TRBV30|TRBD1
CAWSAGQANYEQYF
TGTGCCTGGAGTGCGGGACAGGCGAACTACGAGCAGTACTTC
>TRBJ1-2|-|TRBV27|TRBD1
CASSFSQGAVHYGYTF
TGTGCCAGCAGCTTCTCCCAGGGGGCTGTACACTATGGCTACACCTTC
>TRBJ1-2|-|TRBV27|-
CASSLGPGTAYGYTF
TGTGCCAGCAGTTTAGGCCCCGGGACGGCTTATGGCTACACCTTC
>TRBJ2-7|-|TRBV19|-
CATGGTRGAAEKAYEQYF
TGTGCCACCGGGGGTACACGGGGGGCCGCCGAAAAGGCCTACGAGCAGTACTTC
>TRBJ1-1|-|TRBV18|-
CASSPGSVLGPNTEAFF
TGTGCCAGCTCACCAGGTTCGGTGTTGGGGCCGAACACTGAAGCTTTCTTT
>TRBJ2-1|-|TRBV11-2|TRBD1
CASSDDRGGHNEQFF
TGTGCCAGCAGCGACGACAGGGGGGGGCACAATGAGCAGTTCTTC